These T cell receptor beta chains were read from a single sample in a study of blood T cell repertoires in COVID-19. TCRdb's copy holds only in-frame clones and misses some; the assay was immunoSEQ multiplex PCR. Of about 240,000 clones listed, around 86% were seen once; the top ten hold 3.3%. The sample consisted of PBMCs or T cells enriched from blood (not recorded which). All receptors derive from a woman in her 40s with acute COVID-19. The CDR3 runs from the conserved cysteine through the conserved F or W. The order of the fields is J gene, D gene, clone size, V gene, CDR3 DNA, CDR3 protein. A D gene is named only where the DNA matches it firmly. Clone size is not always given. Where it is, it says once, few, many or a class for expanded clones.

>TRBJ2-5|NA|NA|TRBV14
TGTGCCAGCAGCCAATTGATAGGAGGGAACCCCCAAGAGACCCAGTACTTC
CASSQLIGGNPQETQYF
>TRBJ2-7|TRBD2|NA|TRBV10-2
TGCGCCAGCTGTTCAGCGGGAGGGCTTTACGAGCAGTACTTC
CASCSAGGLYEQYF
>TRBJ2-7|NA|NA|TRBV7-9
TGTGCCAGCAGTTACGGGACTCCTAGCTCCTACGAGCAGTACTTC
CASSYGTPSSYEQYF
>TRBJ2-5|NA|NA|TRBV15
TGTGCCACCAGCAGAGCATGGGGGGGCCCCCAAGAGACCCAGTACTTC
CATSRAWGGPQETQYF
>TRBJ1-4|TRBD1|NA|TRBV15
TGTGCCACCAGCAGGACAGGGGCTAGGACTCCAAAACTGTTTTTT
CATSRTGARTPKLFF
>TRBJ2-1|NA|NA|TRBV2
TGTGCCAGCAGGGTACTAGCCGGTGAGCAGTTCTTC
CASRVLAGEQFF
>TRBJ2-5|NA|NA|TRBV4-1
TGCGCCAGCAGCCAACTCCAGGCGTTGGAGACCCAGTACTTC
CASSQLQALETQYF
>TRBJ1-1|NA|NA|TRBV7-9
TGTGCCAGCAGGTCTACCCCGGGGACTGAAGCTTTCTTT
CASRSTPGTEAFF
>TRBJ2-7|TRBD1|NA|TRBV28
TGTGCCAGCAGTCCAACAGGGGGTTCCTACGAGCAGTACTTC
CASSPTGGSYEQYF
>TRBJ2-3|NA|NA|TRBV4-2
TGTGCCAGCAGCCAAGATAGAGGCGGTACGCAGTATTTT
CASSQDRGGTQYF
>TRBJ2-2|NA|NA|TRBV7-6
TGTGCCAGCAGTCCCGGACTTACGAACACCGGGGAGCTGTTTTTT
CASSPGLTNTGELFF
>TRBJ1-1|TRBD1|once|TRBV29-1
TGCAGCGTTGAAGCTTTAGGGACAGGTCACACTGAAGCTTTCTTT
CSVEALGTGHTEAFF
>TRBJ2-7|TRBD2|NA|TRBV5-1
TGCGCCAGCAGCTTTCAGCGGGGGAGCTCCTACGAGCAGTACTTC
CASSFQRGSSYEQYF
>TRBJ1-1|NA|NA|TRBV20-1
TGCAGCGTAGATGGGGCTAGAGAAGCTTTCTTT
CSVDGAREAFF
>TRBJ1-2|TRBD1|NA|TRBV6-5
TGTGCCAGCAGCCGATCGACAGGGCTAAACTATGGCTACACCTTC
CASSRSTGLNYGYTF
>TRBJ2-2|NA|once|TRBV24-1
TGTGCCAGCCAGGTCGGGGGTGGCACCGGGGAGCTGTTTTTT
CASQVGGGTGELFF
>TRBJ2-1|TRBD2|NA|TRBV7-3
TGTGCCAGCAGCTGGGACTACAACAATGAGCAGTTCTTC
CASSWDYNNEQFF
>TRBJ2-5|NA|NA|TRBV7-8
TGTGCCAGCAGCCTAAAAGAGACCCAGTACTTC
CASSLKETQYF
>TRBJ1-2|NA|NA|TRBV18
TGTGCCAGCTCGGTTTCGGGAAGGTATGGCTACACCTTC
CASSVSGRYGYTF
>TRBJ1-5|TRBD1|NA|TRBV19
TGTGCCAGTAGCCAGGGACAGGGTGATCAGCCCCAGCATTTT
CASSQGQGDQPQHF
>TRBJ2-5|NA|NA|TRBV19
TGTGCCAGTGCGCCCTCAGGGGAGACCCAGTACTTC
CASAPSGETQYF
>TRBJ1-1|NA|NA|TRBV19
TGTGCCAGTAGTATGTGGGCAACAAGGACTGAAGCTTTCTTT
CASSMWATRTEAFF
>TRBJ2-1|TRBD2|NA|TRBV19
TGTGCCAGTGCTAGCGGGAGCTCCTACAATGAGCAGTTCTTC
CASASGSSYNEQFF
>TRBJ1-6|NA|NA|TRBV12-3/TRBV12-4
TGTGCCCCGTTTCGGTCCCTCCACTTT
CAPFRSLHF
>TRBJ2-5|NA|NA|TRBV7-2
TGTGCCAGCAGCTTAGAGGTGGGGCTGGAGACCCAGTACTTC
CASSLEVGLETQYF
>TRBJ2-1|TRBD2|NA|TRBV7-8
TGTGCCAGCAGCGCTATCAGCAGCGGGAGTTCCAATGAGCAGTTCTTC
CASSAISSGSSNEQFF
>TRBJ2-7|NA|NA|TRBV4-1
TGCGCCAGCAGGGACACACGGAGGGCCATCTACGAGCAGTACTTC
CASRDTRRAIYEQYF
>TRBJ1-1|TRBD1|NA|TRBV4-2
TGTGCCAGCAGCCAAGAAGACAGGGGACACCTTCGAGGGAACACTGAAGCTTTCTTT
CASSQEDRGHLRGNTEAFF
>TRBJ1-1|TRBD1|NA|TRBV4-2
TGTGCCAGCAGCCAAGACAGGGGGAACGCTGAAGCTTTCTTT
CASSQDRGNAEAFF
>TRBJ1-2|TRBD1|NA|TRBV2
TGTGCCAGCAGCGGAAACAGGGGGCGAGGCTACACCTTC
CASSGNRGRGYTF
>TRBJ1-1|TRBD1|NA|TRBV7-6
TGTGCCAGCAGCCGGGACAGCAACACTGAAGCTTTCTTT
CASSRDSNTEAFF
>TRBJ2-1|TRBD2|NA|TRBV5-8
TGTGCCAGCAGCTTCAATCCTAGCGGGATACATGAGCAGTTCTTC
CASSFNPSGIHEQFF
>TRBJ1-4|TRBD1|NA|TRBV11-2
TGTGCCAGCAGCTTAGGACAGGGCTCGCGGAAACTGTTTTTT
CASSLGQGSRKLFF
>TRBJ2-2|TRBD1|NA|TRBV9
TGTGCCAGCAGCTTCCGGGACAGGGACTACACCGGGGAGCTGTTTTTT
CASSFRDRDYTGELFF
>TRBJ2-5|NA|once|TRBV12-3/TRBV12-4
TGTGCCAGCACAGAGCGGGACCAAGAGACCCAGTACTTC
CASTERDQETQYF
>TRBJ2-2|NA|NA|TRBV30
TGTGCCTGGAGTGTACTGATGGGGAGTGGAACCGGGGAGCTGTTTTTT
CAWSVLMGSGTGELFF
>TRBJ1-2|TRBD1|NA|TRBV18
TGTGCCAGCTACCGACAGGGGTCCCTGAGCGGCTACACCTTC
CASYRQGSLSGYTF
>TRBJ2-2|NA|NA|TRBV7-2
TGTGCCAGCAGCTTAAGATCTAGCCTCACCGGGGAGCTGTTTTTT
CASSLRSSLTGELFF
>TRBJ2-7|NA|NA|TRBV6-5
TGTGCCAGCAGCTATTCGGGATATGAGTACTTC
CASSYSGYEYF
>TRBJ1-6|NA|few|TRBV3-1/TRBV3-2
TGTGCCAGCAGCCCGGGGGATAATTCACCCCTCCACTTT
CASSPGDNSPLHF